This T cell receptor beta chain originates from a study of blood T cell repertoires in COVID-19. Looking at the study overall: Sources were T cells, B-cell-depleted T cells, or PBMCs; the material itself was cDNA or gDNA.

J gave up 2 bases and V 5 bases, and 12 bases lay outside the gene matches. Germline lookup yields CDR1 MDHEN and CDR2 SYDVKM. This CDR3 spans 17 amino acids. In the authors' methods: Reference gene primer amplification gave nucleated cell count estimates. This table comes from immunoSEQ multiplex PCR, and its TCRdb copy is limited to in-frame clones, with some not included. V and J calls and clone size follow that table, whereas D and trimming were derived from the DNA. The sample lists about 130,000 clones, just under 85% seen once, with 7% to 10% in the top ten. Participants were aged about 18 to 89 years from approximately 25 US areas.

V usage is TRBV28 and J usage is TRBJ2-5; 9 bases are shared with TRBD1. The source of this sequence is a man over 45 who had recovered from COVID-19. Sequenced: PBMCs or T cells enriched from blood (not recorded which). The CDR3 sequence is CASSRTRRDRDQETQYF. The CDR3, as DNA: TGTGCCAGCAGTCGAACTCGCCGGGACAGGGATCAAGAGACCCAGTACTTC.